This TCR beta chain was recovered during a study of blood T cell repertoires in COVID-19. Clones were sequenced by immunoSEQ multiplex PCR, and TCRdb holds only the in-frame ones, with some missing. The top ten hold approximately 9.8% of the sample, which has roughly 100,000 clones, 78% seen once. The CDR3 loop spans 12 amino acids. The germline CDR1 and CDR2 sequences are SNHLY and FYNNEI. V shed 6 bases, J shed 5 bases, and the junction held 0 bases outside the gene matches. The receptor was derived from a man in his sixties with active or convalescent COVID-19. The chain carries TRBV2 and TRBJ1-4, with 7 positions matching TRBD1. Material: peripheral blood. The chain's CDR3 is CASRTGNEKLFF. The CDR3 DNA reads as TGTGCCAGCAGGACAGGGAATGAAAAACTGTTTTTT.